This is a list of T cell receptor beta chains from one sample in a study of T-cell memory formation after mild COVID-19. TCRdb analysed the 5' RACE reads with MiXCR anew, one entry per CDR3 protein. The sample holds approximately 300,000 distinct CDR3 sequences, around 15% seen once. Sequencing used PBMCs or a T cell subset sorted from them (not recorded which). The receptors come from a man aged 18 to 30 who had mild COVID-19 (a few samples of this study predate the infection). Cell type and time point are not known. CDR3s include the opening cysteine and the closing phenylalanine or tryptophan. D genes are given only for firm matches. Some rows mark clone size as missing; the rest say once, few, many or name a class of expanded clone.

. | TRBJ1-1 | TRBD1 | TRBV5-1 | CASSLAGLRQGALAFF | TGCGCCAGCAGCTTGGCCGGACTTAGACAGGGGGCTTTGGCTTTCTTT
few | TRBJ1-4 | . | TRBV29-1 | CSVDVGGLREKLFF | TGCAGCGTTGATGTGGGGGGGCTTAGGGAAAAACTGTTTTTT
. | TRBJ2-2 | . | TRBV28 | CASSTIRVNTGELFF | TGTGCCAGCAGTACCATACGGGTGAACACCGGGGAGCTGTTTTTT
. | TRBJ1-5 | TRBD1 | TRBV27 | CASSGTGGFRRGSNQPQHF | TGTGCCAGCAGTGGGACAGGGGGCTTTAGGAGAGGAAGCAATCAGCCCCAGCATTTT
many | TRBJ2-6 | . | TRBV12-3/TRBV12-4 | CASSFESGANVLTF | TGTGCCAGCAGTTTCGAATCTGGGGCCAACGTCCTGACTTTC
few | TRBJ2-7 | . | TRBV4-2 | CASSQERGLPYEQYF | TGTGCCAGCAGCCAAGAAAGGGGACTCCCCTACGAGCAGTACTTC
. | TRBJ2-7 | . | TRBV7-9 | CASSPKGGSRAEQYF | TGTGCCAGCAGTCCAAAAGGGGGTTCCAGGGCCGAGCAGTACTTC
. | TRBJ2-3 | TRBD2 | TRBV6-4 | CASSVQRGGTDTQYF | TGTGCCAGCAGTGTCCAGCGGGGGGGCACAGATACGCAGTATTTT
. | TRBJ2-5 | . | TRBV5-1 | CAIHPGGGETQYF | TGCGCCATCCACCCCGGGGGTGGTGAGACCCAGTACTTC
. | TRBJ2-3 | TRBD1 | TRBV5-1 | CASNLDRTTDTQYF | TGCGCCAGCAACCTGGACAGGACCACAGATACGCAGTATTTT
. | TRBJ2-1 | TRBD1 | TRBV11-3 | CASSFRDSWNEQFF | TGTGCCAGCAGCTTCCGGGACAGTTGGAATGAGCAGTTCTTC
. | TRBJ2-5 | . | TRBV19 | CASNGHAAGRETQYF | TGTGCCAGTAATGGGCATGCGGCGGGGAGAGAGACCCAGTACTTC
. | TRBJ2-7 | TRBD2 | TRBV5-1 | CASSLGTSRDEQYF | TGCGCCAGCAGCTTGGGGACTAGCCGGGACGAGCAGTACTTC
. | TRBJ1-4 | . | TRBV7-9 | CASSFYESPNEKLFF | TGTGCCAGCAGCTTTTATGAGTCGCCTAATGAAAAACTGTTTTTT
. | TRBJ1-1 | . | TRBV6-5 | CASRGGGLLLGTEAFF | TGTGCCAGCAGGGGGGGGGGCCTGCTTTTGGGCACTGAAGCTTTCTTT
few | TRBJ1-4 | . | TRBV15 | CATSEGFNEKLFF | TGTGCCACCAGCGAGGGGTTTAATGAAAAACTGTTTTTT
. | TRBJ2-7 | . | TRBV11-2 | CASSLYQGYEQYF | TGTGCCAGCAGCTTATACCAGGGCTACGAGCAGTACTTC
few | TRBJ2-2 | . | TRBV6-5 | CASSYTRPNTGELFF | TGTGCCAGCAGTTACACGAGACCAAACACCGGGGAGCTGTTTTTT
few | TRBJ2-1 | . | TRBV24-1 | CATSDARAGAIDEQFF | TGTGCCACCAGTGATGCCCGGGCAGGGGCGATCGATGAGCAGTTCTTC
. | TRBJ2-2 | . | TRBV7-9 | CASSPRELTGELFF | TGTGCCAGCAGCCCCCGTGAGCTGACCGGGGAGCTGTTTTTT
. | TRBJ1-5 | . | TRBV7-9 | CASSLTGSNQPQHF | TGTGCCAGCAGCTTAACAGGTAGCAATCAGCCCCAGCATTTT
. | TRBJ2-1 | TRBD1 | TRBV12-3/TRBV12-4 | CASGEGAYNEQFF | TGTGCCAGTGGAGAGGGGGCTTACAATGAGCAGTTCTTC
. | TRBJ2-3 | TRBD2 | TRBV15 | CATSAGGRTDTQYF | TGTGCCACCAGCGCGGGGGGGCGTACAGATACGCAGTATTTT
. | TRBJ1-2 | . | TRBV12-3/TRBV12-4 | CASSLSGTLYGYTF | TGTGCCAGCAGCCTATCCGGGACCCTCTATGGCTACACCTTC
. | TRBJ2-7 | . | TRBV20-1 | CSARGQHSSYEQYF | TGCAGTGCTAGGGGTCAGCACAGCTCCTACGAGCAGTACTTC
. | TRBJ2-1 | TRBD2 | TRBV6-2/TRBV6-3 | CASSYLAGAPTYNEQFF | TGTGCCAGCAGTTACCTAGCGGGGGCCCCTACCTACAATGAGCAGTTCTTC
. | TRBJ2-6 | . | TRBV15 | CATSSGGGVGANVLTF | TGTGCCACCAGCAGCGGAGGGGGCGTTGGGGCCAACGTCCTGACTTTC
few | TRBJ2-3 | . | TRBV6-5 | CASSYVPGESTDTQYF | TGTGCCAGCAGTTATGTACCGGGGGAGAGCACAGATACGCAGTATTTT
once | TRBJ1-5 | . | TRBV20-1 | CSARGALGGNQPQHF | TGCAGTGCTAGAGGGGCCCTCGGAGGCAATCAGCCCCAGCATTTT
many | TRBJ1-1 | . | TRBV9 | CASSVVILQGFDTEAFF | TGTGCCAGCAGCGTAGTAATCTTACAGGGTTTCGACACTGAAGCTTTCTTT
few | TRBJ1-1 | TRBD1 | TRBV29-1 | CSVGGQGATEAFF | TGCAGCGTTGGGGGCCAGGGGGCAACTGAAGCTTTCTTT
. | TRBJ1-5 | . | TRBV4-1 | CASSQDKPTGWGNQPQHF | TGCGCCAGCAGCCAAGATAAACCGACAGGATGGGGCAATCAGCCCCAGCATTTT
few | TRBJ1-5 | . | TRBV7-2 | CASSSGRHQPQHF | TGTGCCAGCAGCTCAGGGAGACATCAGCCCCAGCATTTT
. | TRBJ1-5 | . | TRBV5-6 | CASRSKGGNQPQHF | TGTGCCAGCAGGTCGAAGGGAGGCAATCAGCCCCAGCATTTT
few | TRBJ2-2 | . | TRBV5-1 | CASSLAGPEAGELFF | TGCGCCAGCAGCTTAGCGGGCCCCGAGGCCGGGGAGCTGTTTTTT
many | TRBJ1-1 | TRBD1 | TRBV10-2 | CASSPRGFRAFF | TGCGCCAGCAGCCCCAGGGGGTTTAGGGCTTTCTTT
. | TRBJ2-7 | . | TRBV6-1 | CASSDSNYEQYF | TGTGCCAGCAGTGACAGCAACTACGAGCAGTACTTC
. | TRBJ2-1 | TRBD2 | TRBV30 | CAWRSGGVGWNEQFF | TGTGCCTGGAGAAGTGGGGGGGTTGGATGGAATGAGCAGTTCTTC
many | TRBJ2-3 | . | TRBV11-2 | CASRYTGRTSTDTQYF | TGTGCCAGCAGGTATACGGGCAGGACCAGCACAGATACGCAGTATTTT
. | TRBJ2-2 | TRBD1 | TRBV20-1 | CSAPDRRNTGELFF | TGCAGTGCTCCGGACAGGAGAAACACCGGGGAGCTGTTTTTT
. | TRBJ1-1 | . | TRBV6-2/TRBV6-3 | CASSLRGESEAFF | TGTGCCAGCAGCCTAAGAGGGGAGTCTGAAGCTTTCTTT
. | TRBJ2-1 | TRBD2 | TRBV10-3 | CAINGTSGGPSSYNEQFF | TGTGCCATCAACGGGACTAGCGGGGGCCCTAGCTCCTACAATGAGCAGTTCTTC
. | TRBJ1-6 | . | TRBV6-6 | CASRQSTGYNSPLHF | TGTGCCAGCAGGCAAAGTACAGGGTATAATTCACCCCTCCACTTT